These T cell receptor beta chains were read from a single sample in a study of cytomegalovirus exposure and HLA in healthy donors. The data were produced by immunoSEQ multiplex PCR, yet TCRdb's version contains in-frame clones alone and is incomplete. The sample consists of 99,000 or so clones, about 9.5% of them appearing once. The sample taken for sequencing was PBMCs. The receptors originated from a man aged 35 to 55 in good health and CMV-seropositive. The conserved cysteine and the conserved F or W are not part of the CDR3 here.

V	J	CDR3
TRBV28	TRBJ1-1	ASSSLGWEEAF
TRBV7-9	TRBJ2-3	ASSLPPGLARDTQY
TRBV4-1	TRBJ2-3	ASSQAGTVHTQY
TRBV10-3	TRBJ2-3	AISESEGLDTQY
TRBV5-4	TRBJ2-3	ASSVGASGTHSTDTQY
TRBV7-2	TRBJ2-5	ASSFDLAGAKTQY
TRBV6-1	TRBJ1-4	ASSPQGANEKLF
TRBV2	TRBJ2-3	ASGRPGTDTQY
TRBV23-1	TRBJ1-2	ASSQPGQLNYGYT
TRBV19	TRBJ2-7	ASSLAGVSGEQY
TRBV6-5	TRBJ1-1	ASSYPGGNTEAF
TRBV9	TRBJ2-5	ASTESGGLTETQY
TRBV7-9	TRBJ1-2	ASSQGQAANYGYT
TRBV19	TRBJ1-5	ASSTRQGVGNQPQH
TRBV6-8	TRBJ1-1	ASSTGGAKTEAF
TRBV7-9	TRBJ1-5	ASSITGGSNQPQH
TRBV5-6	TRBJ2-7	ASSSRDRGSYEQY
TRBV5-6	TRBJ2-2	ASSLLDWNTGELF
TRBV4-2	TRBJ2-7	ASSATSAKDYEQY
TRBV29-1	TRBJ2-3	SVDPFGGSGEKSTDTQY
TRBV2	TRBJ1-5	ASSRDMSNQPQH
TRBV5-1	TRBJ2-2	ASRPLVQPGTGELF
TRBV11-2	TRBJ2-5	ASSTTGEETQY
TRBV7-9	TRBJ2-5	ASSRGETQY
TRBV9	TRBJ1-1	ASSPIHGQVTEAF
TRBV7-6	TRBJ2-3	ASSIGLAGPTDTQY
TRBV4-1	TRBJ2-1	ASSQGLAEAYNEQF
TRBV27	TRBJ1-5	ASSLSFTRGFNQPQH
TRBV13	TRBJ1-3	ASSAAGTSFGNTIY
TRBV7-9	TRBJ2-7	ASSLGQGAWEQY